The 19 T cell receptor beta chains presented below share a single source sample, sequenced in a study of regulatory T cells in long-lasting Graves disease. Regarding time point: persistent/refractory GD, antithyroid drugs over 5 years with positive TRAb. Isolated PBMC RNA provided the starting material for the TCR library. In building TCR beta libraries, iRepertoire HTBI primers were used together with Arm-PCR of CDR3 regions. In TCRdb, the multiplex PCR reads were re-called with MiXCR into one record per CDR3 protein. The data contain a few hundred thousand distinct CDR3 sequences, around a fifth of them singletons. Source: peripheral blood mononuclear cells (PBMCs), taken when the disease was refractory, from a patient treated with antithyroid drugs. All receptors come from a female donor with Graves disease.

This clonotype was detected only once. Given a much more abundant clone one base away, this may be a read error. This chain joins TRBV7-8 and TRBJ2-7; no reliable D call. The CDR3 consists of 13 residues. The germline V gene encodes CDR1 SGHVS and CDR2 FQNEAQ. The CDR3: CASRFLPAYEQYF. CDR3 sequence (DNA): TGTGCCAGCCGCTTTCTCCCCGCCTACGAGCAGTACTTC.

This clonotype occurred a few times. V usage is TRBV6-1 and J usage is TRBJ1-6; no definite D call. The CDR3 loop spans 13 amino acids. In germline, CDR1 is MNHNS, CDR2 SASEGT. Trimming pared 0 bases from V and 9 bases from J, leaving 6 bases between. CDR3 in amino acids: CASSEARVSPLHF. Written as DNA, the CDR3 is TGTGCCAGCAGTGAAGCGCGGGTTTCACCCCTCCACTTT.

This clonotype was seen at least ten times. CDR3 region: CASSLPGQGQGYEQYF. In nucleotides, the CDR3 is TGTGCCAGCAGTTTGCCGGGGCAGGGTCAGGGTTACGAGCAGTACTTC. This chain joins TRBV28 and TRBJ2-7, with D perhaps given as TRBD1 or TRBD2 (5 bases each). Germline V gene data show CDR1 as MDHEN and CDR2 as SYDVKM. CDR3 length: 16 amino acids. V lost 3 bases and J 4 bases, leaving 19 bases between the germline ends.

A few counts support this clonotype. The chain couples TRBV5-1 to TRBJ2-5; either TRBD1 or TRBD2 may supply D (6 bases each). TRBJ2-7 matches the DNA end more closely, so the J call is doubtful. Germline assignment: CDR1 SGHRS and CDR2 YFSETQ. This CDR3 comprises 15 residues. The DNA for the CDR3 is TGCGCCAGCAGCTTGGCCGGGGGCTTTCAGGACGAGCAGTACTTC. Encoded protein: CASSLAGGFQDEQYF.

The rearrangement joins TRBV5-1 to TRBJ1-1; TRBD1 agrees at 8 bases. Germline values: CDR1 SGHRS, CDR2 YFSETQ. Unmatched junction bases numbered 3, after V lost 7 bases and J lost 1 base. The CDR3 contains 13 residues. This CDR3 reads CASFGTGNTEAFF. The CDR3 nucleotides are TGCGCCAGCTTTGGGACAGGGAACACTGAAGCTTTCTTT.

This clonotype was detected only a few times. This sequence joins TRBV12-3 or TRBV12-4 and TRBJ2-3; D might be TRBD2 (7 bases). CDR3 length: 14 residues. Between the trimmed V and J ends, which lost 3 bases and 4 bases, there was a span of 11 bases. CDR3 amino acids: CASSFGEGADTQYF. For the CDR3, the DNA is TGTGCCAGCAGTTTCGGGGAGGGGGCAGATACGCAGTATTTT.

As for this clonotype: Its ends do not fully match the called genes, so a read error is possible. The V call is TRBV4-3, the J call TRBJ2-7, with unresolved D. The CDR3 loop spans 13 amino acids. Germline CDR1 reads LGHNA; CDR2 reads YSLEER. CDR3 bases: TGCGCCAGCAGCCAGGGTTTAGGGTACGGGCAGTACTTC. It translates to CASSQGLGYGQYF.

This chain uses TRBV11-2 with TRBJ2-6, with D tentatively TRBD1 (5 bases). Trimming took off 2 bases at V and 1 base at J, with 9 bases between the two ends. The CDR3 extends over 16 amino acids. Germline CDR1 and CDR2: SGHAT and FQNNGV. CDR3 nucleotides: TGTGCCAGCAGCTTAATAGGGGTTTCTGGGGCCAACGTCCTGACTTTC. Translated, it gives CASSLIGVSGANVLTF. The variable domain in full, completed from reference TRBV11-2 and TRBJ2-6, reads EAGVAQSPRYKIIEKRQSVAFWCNPISGHATLYWYQQILGQGPKLLIQFQNNGVVDDSQLPKDRFSAERLKGVDSTLKIQPAKLEDSAVYLCASSLIGVSGANVLTFGAGSRLTVL.

This clonotype was recorded at least ten times. The V and J genes are TRBV7-2 and TRBJ2-4; the D is unclear. CDR1 and CDR2 from the germline V gene are SGHTA and FQGNSA. The CDR3 has 13 residues. With 1 base removed from V and 8 bases from J, the gap between germline ends came to 9 bases. The CDR3 loop reads CASSLVERDIQYF. For the CDR3, the DNA is TGTGCCAGCAGCTTAGTAGAGAGAGACATTCAGTACTTC.

This sequence joins TRBV3-1 and TRBJ1-6, with 7 bases identical to TRBD1. Germline lookup yields CDR1 LGHDT and CDR2 YNNKEL (reference sequence). CDR3 size: 15 residues. Trimming removed 5 bases from V and 3 bases from J; junction bases left unmatched: 4. The CDR3 region is CASSNSGGYNSPLHF. The CDR3 DNA is TGTGCCAGCAGCAACTCAGGGGGCTATAATTCACCCCTCCACTTT.

Turning to this clonotype: A far larger clone is one base from this, pointing to a likely read error. The chain links TRBV7-2 to TRBJ2-5; TRBD2 matches 10 bases. The CDR3 has 15 amino acids. Trimming took 6 bases from V and 1 from J; bases not matched to a gene: 5. The germline V gene has CDR1 SGHTA and CDR2 FQGNSA. As DNA, the CDR3 is TGTGCCAGCAGTACGAGCGGGAGGGTCCAAGAGACCCAGTACTTC. It codes for CASSTSGRVQETQYF.

J is TRBJ2-3 and V is TRBV29-1, with D possibly being TRBD1 or TRBD2 (5 bases each). CDR1 is SQVTM and CDR2 is ANQGSEA in the germline V gene. With 6 bases removed from V and 6 bases from J, the gap between germline ends came to 28 bases. The CDR3 sequence is 17 residues long. Here the CDR3 DNA reads TGCAGCGTAGTCAGTGTTGGGACGTCCATCGCGTTGGATACGCAGTATTTT. It codes for CSVVSVGTSIALDTQYF.

The gene calls are TRBV4-2 and TRBJ1-4; no definite D call. V lost 2 bases, J lost 3 bases, and 13 bases lay in between. The CDR3 has 16 amino acids. In germline, CDR1 is LGHNA, CDR2 YNFKEQ. CDR3 protein: CASSQPGEGSNEKLFF. The CDR3 bases are TGTGCCAGCAGCCAACCCGGGGAGGGCTCTAATGAAAAACTGTTTTTT.

In this sample, this clonotype turned up a few times. J is TRBJ1-3 and V is TRBV28; a weak D match, TRBD1 (6 bases). The CDR3 sequence is 20 residues long. The germline V and J ends were trimmed by 8 bases and 0 bases, with 29 bases remaining between them. The V gene's germline CDR1 is MDHEN and CDR2 SYDVKM. CDR3 DNA sequence: TGTGCCAGCGGTACAATCTGGACACCGGGACAAGCGTTCTCTGGAAACACCATATATTTT. Amino acid sequence: CASGTIWTPGQAFSGNTIYF. Full variable domain (outside the CDR3, taken from reference TRBV28 and TRBJ1-3): DVKVTQSSRYLVKRTGEKVFLECVQDMDHENMFWYRQDPGLGLRLIYFSYDVKMKEKGDIPEGYSVSREKKERFSLILESASTNQTSMYLCASGTIWTPGQAFSGNTIYFGEGSWLTVV.

This clonotype was seen only a few times. The chain couples TRBV13 to TRBJ2-3; 9 nucleotides align to TRBD2. The J segment lost 0 bases and the V segment lost 0 bases, leaving 4 bases of the junction unmatched. Looked up from germline, CDR1 is PRHDT and CDR2 is FYEKMQ (reference sequence). The CDR3 is 17 amino acids. The CDR3 coding sequence is TGTGCCAGCAGCTTAGGCGGGGGGACTAGCAGCACAGATACGCAGTATTTT. Translating gives CASSLGGGTSSTDTQYF.

This clonotype was detected ten times or more. V is TRBV30 and J is TRBJ1-2, with a tentative D call TRBD1 (5 bases). Trimming took 1 base from V and 8 from J, leaving 11 bases between them. This CDR3 has 12 amino acids. Looked up from germline, CDR1 is GTSNPN and CDR2 is SVGIG (reference sequence). The CDR3 loop is CAWSDLGDGYTF. As DNA, the CDR3 is TGTGCCTGGAGTGACCTAGGGGACGGCTACACCTTC.

In its sample, this clonotype was seen a few times. J is TRBJ2-1 and V is TRBV27; weak D call: TRBD2 (5 bases). From germline, CDR1 is MNHEY and CDR2 SMNVEV (reference sequence). This CDR3 comprises 15 residues. The V end lost 7 bases, the J end lost 3 bases, and 16 bases lay between the germline ends. The CDR3 loop is CASTGPGLYYNEQFF. The CDR3 nucleotides are TGTGCCAGCACCGGGCCAGGACTTTACTACAATGAGCAGTTCTTC.

This clonotype was picked up a small number of times. The rearrangement joins TRBV7-9 to TRBJ2-5; the match to TRBD2 covers 10 bases. There are 16 residues in the CDR3. Trimming cost V 1 base and J 5 bases; bases outside gene matches: 7. Germline V CDR1 and CDR2: SEHNR, FQNEAQ (reference sequence). The CDR3: CASSLDRTSGSETQYF. DNA for the CDR3: TGTGCCAGCAGCTTAGACCGGACTAGCGGATCGGAGACCCAGTACTTC.

This clonotype was seen more than once but under ten times. This chain connects TRBV12-3 or TRBV12-4 to TRBJ1-6; D uncertain. The CDR3 runs 13 residues. Trimming cost V 3 bases and J 10 bases, with 10 bases left between them. The CDR3 region is CASSFGPRSPLHF. The CDR3 DNA is TGTGCCAGCAGTTTCGGGCCGCGCTCACCCCTCCACTTT.